The source of this T cell receptor (beta chain) is a study of blood T cell repertoires in COVID-19. The data were produced by immunoSEQ multiplex PCR, yet TCRdb's version contains in-frame clones alone and is incomplete. The sample holds tens of thousands of clones, about 83% seen once. This CDR3 has 15 amino acids. The V and J ends lost 9 bases and 6 bases respectively, with 21 bases between them. CDR1 KGHDR and CDR2 SFDVKD come from the germline V gene. V is TRBV24-1 and J is TRBJ2-3; possible D gene TRBD1, 6 bases. The receptor was derived from an elderly woman with acute or convalescent COVID-19. The specimen was peripheral blood. This CDR3 is CATDGQPGRLDTQYF. In DNA, the CDR3 is TGTGCCACCGATGGACAGCCGGGTCGTTTGGATACGCAGTATTTT.